A single sample gave rise to the 26 T cell receptor beta chains below, sequenced in a study of blood T cell repertoires in COVID-19. Method: immunoSEQ multiplex PCR; TCRdb's copy keeps in-frame clones and lacks some. The table lists about 250,000 clones, around nine tenths of them singletons. Sequenced: PBMCs or T cells enriched from blood (not recorded which). These TCRs come from a woman in her 40s who had been exposed to COVID-19.

The V call is TRBV19, the J call TRBJ2-7, with D possibly being TRBD1 (5 bases). Trimming took 8 bases from V and 2 from J, leaving 10 bases between them. Per the germline V gene, CDR1 is LNHDA and CDR2 is SQIVND (reference sequence). The CDR3 length is 12 residues. CDR3 residues: CASHGQPYEQYV. The CDR3 DNA follows: TGTGCCAGTCACGGACAACCCTACGAGCAGTACGTC.

V is TRBV14 and J is TRBJ1-1, with unresolved D. The germline V gene has CDR1 SGHDN and CDR2 FVKESK. The CDR3 has 13 amino acids. With 4 bases removed from V and 1 base from J, the gap between germline ends came to 7 bases. The CDR3 region is CASSPRGNTEAFF. CDR3 in DNA: TGTGCCAGCAGCCCACGGGGGAACACTGAAGCTTTCTTT.

The chain is built from TRBV29-1 and TRBJ1-1; D perhaps matches TRBD1 (5 bases). The CDR3 loop spans 14 amino acids. Germline values: CDR1 SQVTM, CDR2 ANQGSEA. Trimming shortened V by 6 bases and J by 4 bases, and 18 bases separated the two germline ends. CDR3 coding DNA: TGCAGCGTAGAGCCCCGACAGAAGGTCACTGAAGCTTTCTTT. Encoded protein: CSVEPRQKVTEAFF.

This chain links TRBV18 with TRBJ1-3; maybe TRBD1 (5 bases). The V end lost 1 base, the J end lost 0 bases, and 19 bases lay between the germline ends. Germline CDR1 is KGHSH and CDR2 is LQKENI. CDR3 length equals 19 residues. DNA of the CDR3: TGTGCCAGCTCACCACAAGGGGTTAGGCCTCTAGGCTCTGGAAACACCATATATTTT. Protein product: CASSPQGVRPLGSGNTIYF.

The chain employs TRBV19 and TRBJ2-6; 7 nucleotides align to TRBD2. CDR1 is LNHDA and CDR2 is SQIVND in the germline V gene (reference sequence). Trimming at V came to 10 bases and at J to 0 bases, leaving 6 bases not matched to a gene. The CDR3 spans 15 residues. The chain's CDR3 is CATRSGNSGANVLTF. CDR3 in DNA: TGTGCCACCCGAAGCGGGAACTCTGGGGCCAACGTCCTGACTTTC.

The chain links TRBV13 to TRBJ2-5, with D unresolved. From germline, CDR1 is PRHDT and CDR2 FYEKMQ (reference sequence). Trimming shortened V by 0 bases and J by 4 bases, and 6 bases separated the two germline ends. The CDR3 is 13 residues long. The DNA for the CDR3 is TGTGCCAGCAGCTTAGGCCTCGGAGAGACCCAGTACTTC. The encoded protein is CASSLGLGETQYF. The variable domain in full, completed from reference TRBV13 and TRBJ2-5, reads AAGVIQSPRHLIKEKRETATLKCYPIPRHDTVYWYQQGPGQDPQFLISFYEKMQSDKGSIPDRFSAQQFSDYHSELNMSSLELGDSALYFCASSLGLGETQYFGPGTRLLVL.

Only a few counts were recorded for this clone. The germline gene is not matched at one end of the junction; a read error may be the cause. The chain is built from TRBV5-1 and TRBJ2-2; the match to TRBD1 covers 7 bases. CDR1 is SGHRS and CDR2 is YFSETQ in the germline V gene. The CDR3 has 12 residues. CDR3 in DNA: TGTGCCAGCAGCCCCCCCGACAGGGTGCTGTTTTTT. Its translation is CASSPPDRVLFF. Variable domain in full (rest from reference TRBV5-1 and TRBJ2-2): KAGVTQTPRYLIKTRGQQVTLSCSPISGHRSVSWYQQTPGQGLQFLFEYFSETQRNKGNFPGRFSGRQFSNSRSEMNVSTLELGDSALYLCASSPPDRVLFFGEGSRLTVL.

This chain's CDR3 is CASSFNINEKLFF. The DNA of the CDR3 is TGTGCCAGCAGCTTCAACATAAATGAAAAACTGTTTTTT. The J gene is TRBJ1-4, the V gene TRBV11-3; D ambiguous. The V gene lost 3 bases and the J gene lost 5 bases, with 7 bases spanning the gap. The germline V gene has CDR1 SGHNT and CDR2 YENEEA. The CDR3 consists of 13 residues.

The J gene is TRBJ2-2, the V gene TRBV5-4; 7 nucleotides align to TRBD2. V lost 3 bases to trimming and J lost 1 base; unmatched junction nucleotides: 3. The CDR3 is 15 residues long. CDR1 SGHNT and CDR2 YYREEE come from the germline V gene (reference sequence). DNA of the CDR3: TGTGCCAGCAGCTCCAAGCGGGAGAACACCGGGGAGCTGTTTTTT. It yields the protein CASSSKRENTGELFF.

The chain combines TRBV12-3 or TRBV12-4 with TRBJ2-7; 9 bases fit TRBD1. CDR3 length: 13 amino acids. The J segment lost 5 bases and the V segment lost 6 bases, leaving 5 bases of the junction unmatched. For the CDR3, the DNA is TGTGCCAGCAGCCGGACAGGGGTAAACGAGCAGTACGTC. Its protein is CASSRTGVNEQYV.

This sequence joins TRBV28 and TRBJ2-7; TRBD2 matches 8 bases. V shed 5 bases and J 2 bases; nucleotides not matched to a gene: 5. This CDR3 has 14 residues. Germline V gives CDR1 MDHEN, CDR2 SYDVKM. The CDR3 region has the DNA TGTGCCAGCAGTACCCCGGGAGGGGCCTACGAGCAGTACGTC. It encodes CASSTPGGAYEQYV.

The V and J genes are TRBV5-5 and TRBJ2-1; 8 bases align to TRBD2. The CDR3 covers 15 residues. CDR1 SGHKS and CDR2 YYEKEE come from the germline V gene (reference sequence). V was pared by 3 bases and J by 0 bases, with 2 bases of the junction left unmatched. CDR3 sequence: CASSSSGSSYNEQFF. The CDR3 nucleotides read TGTGCCAGCAGCTCCAGCGGGAGCTCCTACAATGAGCAGTTCTTC.

This chain uses TRBV7-2 with TRBJ2-1; tentative D call: TRBD2 (6 bases). This CDR3 comprises 15 residues. The V gene's germline CDR1 is SGHTA and CDR2 FQGNSA. V lost 8 bases and J 5 bases, leaving 19 bases between the germline ends. The CDR3 nucleotides read TGTGCCAGCCATGGACTACCCAGTCCCCACAATGAGCAGTTCTTC. Translated, it gives CASHGLPSPHNEQFF.

The chain employs TRBV6-6 and TRBJ2-7; 13 nucleotides line up with TRBD2. J gave up 8 bases and V 5 bases, and 9 bases lay outside the gene matches. Germline CDR1 MNHNY, CDR2 SVGAGI (reference sequence). This CDR3 spans 15 amino acids. DNA for the CDR3: TGTGCCAGCAGTGGACCGGGACTAGCGGGACGTAAGCAGTACGTC. Its translation: CASSGPGLAGRKQYV.

The chain links TRBV5-4 to TRBJ1-2, with TRBD1 as a possible D gene (6 bases). Per germline, CDR1 SGHNT and CDR2 YYREEE (reference sequence). V was clipped by 0 bases and J by 8 bases, with 14 bases between them. CDR3 length: 14 amino acids. The DNA of the CDR3 is TGTGCCAGCAGCTTGGGTACGCAGGGGCAAGGCTACACCTTC. Translated, it gives CASSLGTQGQGYTF. Drawing the rest from reference TRBV5-4 and TRBJ1-2, the complete variable domain is ETGVTQSPTHLIKTRGQQVTLRCSSQSGHNTVSWYQQALGQGPQFIFQYYREEENGRGNFPPRFSGLQFPNYSSELNVNALELDDSALYLCASSLGTQGQGYTFGSGTRLTVV.

The V call is TRBV7-9, the J call TRBJ2-1, with 12 bases matching TRBD2. This CDR3 is built from 15 residues. The V and J ends lost 6 bases and 4 bases, in that order; junction bases with no gene match: 4. Germline CDR1 SEHNR, CDR2 FQNEAQ (reference sequence). The CDR3 DNA is TGTGCCAGCAGGCCCGGGACTAGCGGGTACAATGAGCAGTTCTTC. It specifies CASRPGTSGYNEQFF.

The CDR3 bases are TGTGCCAGTAGTATACCTCTAGGGGGAGACTATGGCTACACCTTC. This codes for CASSIPLGGDYGYTF. The rearrangement joins TRBV19 to TRBJ1-2; D might be TRBD1 (6 bases). Per the germline V gene, CDR1 is LNHDA and CDR2 is SQIVND (reference sequence). V lost 2 bases and J 3 bases, leaving 13 bases between the germline ends. CDR3 length equals 15 residues. The full variable domain, in which reference TRBV19 and TRBJ1-2 provide the parts outside the CDR3, is DGGITQSPKYLFRKEGQNVTLSCEQNLNHDAMYWYRQDPGQGLRLIYYSQIVNDFQKGDIAEGYSVSREKKESFPLTVTSAQKNPTAFYLCASSIPLGGDYGYTFGSGTRLTVV.

The chain is built from TRBV19 and TRBJ1-1, with a weak D call TRBD1 (5 bases). In germline, CDR1 is LNHDA, CDR2 SQIVND (reference sequence). The V gene lost 7 bases and the J gene lost 7 bases, with 25 bases spanning the gap. The CDR3 has 16 residues. The CDR3 protein is CASTTQSPGGWVEAFF. CDR3 DNA: TGTGCCAGTACTACGCAGAGTCCCGGGGGATGGGTTGAAGCTTTCTTT.

This clone was detected once. The same CDR3 also results from other DNA sequences found in this sample. V is TRBV6-2 or TRBV6-3 and J is TRBJ2-5; TRBD1 might be the D (6 bases). The CDR3 sequence is 15 residues long. Germline assignment: CDR1 MNHEY and CDR2 SVGEGT. The V and J ends lost 0 bases and 1 base respectively, with 9 bases between them. CDR3 sequence: CASSYSIGGQETQYF. Written as DNA, the CDR3 is TGTGCCAGCAGTTACTCGATAGGGGGCCAAGAGACCCAGTACTTC.

This sequence joins TRBV18 and TRBJ1-3; perhaps TRBD1 as D (6 bases). Germline CDR1 and CDR2: KGHSH and LQKENI. CDR3 length: 18 amino acids. V was cut by 3 bases and J by 1 base, with 19 bases left in between. The CDR3 DNA reads as TGTGCCAGCTCACCGGAACCCTCTGTGGGACAATCTGGAAACACCATATATTTT. This gives the protein CASSPEPSVGQSGNTIYF.

The chain has TRBV3-1 (or the pseudogene TRBV3-2) and TRBJ1-2; D uncertain. CDR3 length equals 14 residues. V lost 1 base and J lost 5, with 11 bases in between. CDR1 LGHDT and CDR2 YNNKEL come from the germline V gene (reference sequence). CDR3 in amino acids: CASSQVSGFYGYTF. The CDR3 region has the DNA TGTGCCAGCAGCCAAGTGTCGGGGTTTTATGGCTACACCTTC.

This clone was counted once. The chain combines TRBV19 with TRBJ1-1; D ambiguous. The length of the CDR3 is 15 residues. Germline loops: CDR1 LNHDA, CDR2 SQIVND (reference sequence). Trimming removed 3 bases at V and 1 base at J, with 12 bases between. The CDR3 DNA is TGTGCCAGTAGTATTATCGGAGTATCGAACACTGAAGCTTTCTTT. This translates into CASSIIGVSNTEAFF.

This clone occurred a few times. This chain links TRBV10-3 with TRBJ1-3, with TRBD1 as a possible D gene (5 bases). V lost 7 bases to trimming and J lost 0 bases, with 13 bases between them. The CDR3 is 15 residues long. Per the germline V gene, CDR1 is ENHRY and CDR2 is SYGVKD. The CDR3 region is CAITPDSLSGNTIYF. CDR3 nucleotide sequence: TGTGCCATCACCCCCGACAGCCTCTCTGGAAACACCATATATTTT.

The rearrangement uses TRBV5-4 and TRBJ1-4; D unresolved. The CDR3 is 13 residues long. Germline V lookup: CDR1 SGHNT, CDR2 YYREEE (reference sequence). Trimming stripped 2 bases from V and 7 bases from J, with 9 bases between. The DNA of the CDR3 is TGTGCCAGCAGCTTTCGAGGGTCTGAAAAACTGTTTTTT. It specifies CASSFRGSEKLFF.

The V gene is TRBV28, the J gene TRBJ1-1; D not certain. Deletions cut 2 bases from V and 7 bases from J, with 11 bases between. The CDR3 consists of 13 residues. Germline CDR1 is MDHEN and CDR2 is SYDVKM. The CDR3 here is CASSLRPRGEAFF. CDR3 in DNA: TGTGCCAGCAGTTTAAGGCCCCGGGGTGAAGCTTTCTTT.

V is TRBV25-1 and J is TRBJ2-7, with TRBD2 identical over 10 bases. The V segment lost 6 bases and the J segment 1 base; nucleotides outside the gene matches: 6. The CDR3 is 15 amino acids. Germline V lookup: CDR1 MGHDK, CDR2 SYGVNS. CDR3 region: CASSRLAGVSYEQYF. For the CDR3, the DNA is TGTGCCAGCAGCCGTCTAGCGGGGGTATCCTACGAGCAGTACTTC.